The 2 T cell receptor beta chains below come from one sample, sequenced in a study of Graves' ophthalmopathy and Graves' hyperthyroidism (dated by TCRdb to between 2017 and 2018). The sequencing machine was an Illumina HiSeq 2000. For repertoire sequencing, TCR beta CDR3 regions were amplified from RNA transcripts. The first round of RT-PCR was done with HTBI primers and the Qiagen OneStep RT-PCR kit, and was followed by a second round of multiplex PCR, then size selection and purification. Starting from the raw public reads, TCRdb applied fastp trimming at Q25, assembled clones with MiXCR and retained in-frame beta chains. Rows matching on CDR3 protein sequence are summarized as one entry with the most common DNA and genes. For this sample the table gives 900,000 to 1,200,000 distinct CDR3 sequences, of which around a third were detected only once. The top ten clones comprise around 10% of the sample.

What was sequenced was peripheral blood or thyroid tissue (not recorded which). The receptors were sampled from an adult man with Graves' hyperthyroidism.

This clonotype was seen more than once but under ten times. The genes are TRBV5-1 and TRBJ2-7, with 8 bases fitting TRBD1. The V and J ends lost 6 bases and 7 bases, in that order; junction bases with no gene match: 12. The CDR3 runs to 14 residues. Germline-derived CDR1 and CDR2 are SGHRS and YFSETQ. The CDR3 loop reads CASKMTQGAGEQYF. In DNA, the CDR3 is TGCGCCAGCAAGATGACCCAGGGGGCTGGGGAGCAGTACTTC.

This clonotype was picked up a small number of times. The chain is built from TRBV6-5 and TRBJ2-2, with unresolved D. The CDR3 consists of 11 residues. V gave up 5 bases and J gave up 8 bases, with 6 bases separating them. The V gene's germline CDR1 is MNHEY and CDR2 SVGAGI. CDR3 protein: CASSGLGELFF. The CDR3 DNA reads TGTGCCAGCAGTGGCCTTGGGGAGCTGTTTTTT.